The clone carrying this T cell receptor (beta chain) has a handful of counts. Its antigen is not identified. V was pared by 4 bases and J by 9 bases, with 10 bases between. CDR1 is SGHRS, CDR2 YFSETQ, per germline. The CDR3 covers 12 residues. The data belong to a study of T cells after yellow fever vaccination. Study overall: Fractions with few cells were prepared using SMART-Seq v4 Ultra Low Input.

TCR cDNA, made by 5'RACE template switching, carried an added universal primer site and UMIs. In TCRdb, the 5' RACE reads were re-called with MiXCR into one record per CDR3 protein. This table has approximately 350,000 distinct CDR3 sequences, 11% appearing once. General study points: Researchers noted that a small share of clonotypes showed up in both CD4 and CD8 compartments. By day 5 rather than day 15, the secondary response had peaked, though it was weaker.

This material consisted of PBMCs, taken on the day of the first yellow fever vaccination. This chain links TRBV5-1 with TRBJ2-2, with D unclear. The receptor was isolated from a man between 18 and 35 years old who received the YFV17D yellow fever vaccine. CDR3 region: CASSPPSRELFF. The CDR3 region has the DNA TGCGCCAGCAGCCCCCCGAGTAGGGAGCTGTTTTTT.